The 20 T cell receptor beta chains presented below share a single source sample, sequenced in a study of blood T cell repertoires in COVID-19. Assay: immunoSEQ multiplex PCR; the TCRdb copy retains only in-frame clones and omits some. There are approximately 100,000 clones in the sample; around 90% occur only once, and 5% to 7% lies in the top ten. Input material: peripheral blood. The receptors shown here come from a man in his 70s with acute or convalescent COVID-19.

CDR3 coding DNA: TGTGCCAGCAGCAAACAGGGGGTTGAAGCTTTCTTT. It yields the protein CASSKQGVEAFF. This chain connects TRBV11-1 to TRBJ1-1, with 8 bases lining up with TRBD1. This CDR3 has 12 amino acids. Germline V CDR1 and CDR2: SGHAT, FQDESV (reference sequence). The V gene end was trimmed by 5 bases and the J gene end by 7 bases; junction bases not matched to a gene: 3.

The V and J genes are TRBV14 and TRBJ2-5; a possible D gene is TRBD2 (5 bases). The germline V gene encodes CDR1 SGHDN and CDR2 FVKESK. CDR3 length equals 15 residues. Trimming pared 4 bases from V and 3 bases from J, leaving 15 bases between. CDR3: CASSRGGLPKETQYF. The CDR3 DNA sequence: TGTGCCAGCAGCCGAGGCGGACTCCCTAAAGAGACCCAGTACTTC. The whole variable domain, filled in from reference TRBV14 and TRBJ2-5, reads EAGVTQFPSHSVIEKGQTVTLRCDPISGHDNLYWYRRVMGKEIKFLLHFVKESKQDESGMPNNRFLAERTGGTYSTLKVQPAELEDSGVYFCASSRGGLPKETQYFGPGTRLLVL.

The chain uses TRBV6-5 and TRBJ2-1, with TRBD1 as a possible D gene (5 bases). The CDR3 consists of 12 residues. V was shortened by 4 bases and J by 7 bases, with 8 bases between the two germline ends. Germline V gene lookup returns CDR1 MNHEY and CDR2 SVGAGI. CDR3 region: CASSSTGNEQFF. The CDR3 region has the DNA TGTGCCAGCAGTTCAACAGGAAATGAGCAGTTCTTC.

The chain joins TRBV15 to TRBJ2-1; 10 positions match TRBD1. V lost 1 base and J lost 6; bases outside the gene matches: 3. Germline loops: CDR1 LNHNV, CDR2 YYDKDF (reference sequence). CDR3 length: 15 residues. The CDR3 nucleotides are TGTGCCACCAGCAGAGCCGGGACAGGGGCCAATGAGCAGTTCTTC. Translating gives CATSRAGTGANEQFF. The full variable domain, in which reference TRBV15 and TRBJ2-1 provide the parts outside the CDR3, is DAMVIQNPRYQVTQFGKPVTLSCSQTLNHNVMYWYQQKSSQAPKLLFHYYDKDFNNEADTPDNFQSRRPNTSFCFLDIRSPGLGDTAMYLCATSRAGTGANEQFFGPGTRLTVL.

The V and J genes are TRBV5-1 and TRBJ1-2; tentative D call: TRBD1 (6 bases). Germline loops: CDR1 SGHRS, CDR2 YFSETQ. The CDR3 has 13 amino acids. Between the trimmed V and J ends, which lost 4 bases and 4 bases, there was a span of 11 bases. The CDR3 region is CASSRTAPYGYTF. CDR3 DNA: TGCGCCAGCAGCCGGACAGCCCCCTATGGCTACACCTTC.

V and J are TRBV7-2 and TRBJ2-1; the match to TRBD2 covers 7 bases. The CDR3 length is 14 residues. Per germline, CDR1 SGHTA and CDR2 FQGNSA. Trimming took 5 bases from V and 3 from J; bases not matched to a gene: 4. Written as DNA, the CDR3 is TGTGCCAGCAGCCCGAGGACTAGCTACAATGAGCAGTTCTTC. Amino acids: CASSPRTSYNEQFF.

The gene calls are TRBV24-1 and TRBJ2-1; D gene ambiguous. V was trimmed by 3 bases and J by 8 bases, leaving 19 bases between them. CDR1 is KGHDR and CDR2 is SFDVKD in the germline V gene. This CDR3 contains 16 residues. This CDR3 reads CATSDPAVHGEDEQFF. CDR3 sequence (DNA): TGTGCCACCAGTGATCCCGCCGTCCACGGAGAGGATGAGCAGTTCTTC.

The rearrangement joins TRBV29-1 to TRBJ2-4, with 12 bases lining up with TRBD2. J was trimmed by 7 bases and V by 7 bases; bases with no gene match: 2. Germline lookup yields CDR1 SQVTM and CDR2 ANQGSEA. The CDR3 is made up of 12 amino acids. The CDR3 sequence: CSAGTSGNIQYF. Here the CDR3 DNA reads TGCAGCGCCGGGACTAGCGGGAACATTCAGTACTTC.

The chain uses TRBV15 and TRBJ2-7, with 11 bases matching TRBD2. Germline assignment: CDR1 LNHNV and CDR2 YYDKDF (reference sequence). This CDR3 contains 16 residues. Trimming cost V 7 bases and J 2 bases; bases outside gene matches: 10. The chain's CDR3 is CATTATGTSGTYEQYF. CDR3 bases: TGTGCCACCACCGCAACCGGGACTAGCGGAACCTACGAGCAGTACTTC.

The chain uses TRBV4-2 and TRBJ2-3, with a tentative D call TRBD2 (6 bases). Germline lookup yields CDR1 LGHNA and CDR2 YNFKEQ. V lost 3 bases, J lost 4 bases, and 11 bases lay in between. CDR3 length: 14 residues. The CDR3 here is CASSHAGGADTQYF. The DNA for the CDR3 is TGTGCCAGCAGCCATGCCGGAGGGGCAGATACGCAGTATTTT.

The chain combines TRBV27 with TRBJ1-1; 9 bases fit TRBD1. CDR1 MNHEY and CDR2 SMNVEV come from the germline V gene (reference sequence). The CDR3 loop spans 18 amino acids. Germline trimming cut 7 bases from V and 1 base from J; bases unmatched to any gene: 16. This chain's CDR3 is CASNRRGQGRSRNTEAFF. DNA of the CDR3: TGTGCCAGCAACCGTCGTGGACAGGGGAGAAGTAGGAACACTGAAGCTTTCTTT.

V gene TRBV24-1 combines with J gene TRBJ2-3, with 9 bases that match TRBD2. Germline trimming cut 0 bases from V and 3 bases from J; bases unmatched to any gene: 6. Germline V gives CDR1 KGHDR, CDR2 SFDVKD. The CDR3 runs 17 residues. This chain's CDR3 is CATSDLGVAGETDTQYF. The DNA for the CDR3 is TGTGCCACCAGTGATTTGGGGGTAGCGGGAGAAACAGATACGCAGTATTTT.

The chain couples TRBV4-3 to TRBJ2-7; D is ambiguous. Deletions cut 0 bases from V and 4 bases from J, with 7 bases between. Germline V CDR1 and CDR2: LGHNA, YSLEER. The length of the CDR3 is 13 residues. The CDR3 protein is CASSQDPRYEQYF. CDR3 nucleotide sequence: TGCGCCAGCAGCCAAGATCCCAGATACGAGCAGTACTTC.

This chain uses TRBV3-1 (or the pseudogene TRBV3-2) with TRBJ1-4; D might be TRBD1 (5 bases). The CDR3 contains 13 residues. Germline lookup yields CDR1 LGHDT and CDR2 YNNKEL (reference sequence). With 4 bases removed from V and 7 bases from J, the gap between germline ends came to 10 bases. The CDR3 DNA reads as TGTGCCAGCAGCCTGGGGGGGGGTGAAAAACTGTTTTTT. It translates to CASSLGGGEKLFF.

The rearrangement links TRBV6-5 to TRBJ2-1; 12 bases are shared with TRBD1. CDR1 is MNHEY and CDR2 is SVGAGI in the germline V gene. CDR3 size: 15 residues. The junction had 8 bases not matched to a gene; V was cut back by 6 bases and J by 8 bases. CDR3 DNA: TGTGCCAGCAGCTGGGGACAGGGGGCGCGGGATGAGCAGTTCTTC. Its protein is CASSWGQGARDEQFF.

This sequence joins TRBV29-1 and TRBJ2-5; the match to TRBD2 covers 9 bases. V shed 7 bases, J shed 2 bases, and the junction held 2 bases outside the gene matches. Germline V gene sequence: CDR1 SQVTM, CDR2 ANQGSEA. The CDR3 has 12 residues. The CDR3 loop reads CSGGGVQETQYF. Written as DNA, the CDR3 is TGCAGCGGCGGGGGGGTTCAAGAGACCCAGTACTTC.

The genes are TRBV11-2 and TRBJ1-1; the match to TRBD1 covers 7 bases. The V gene's germline CDR1 is SGHAT and CDR2 FQNNGV. There are 14 residues in the CDR3. Germline trimming cut 3 bases from V and 0 bases from J; bases unmatched to any gene: 1. The CDR3 bases are TGTGCCAGCAGCTTGGGACAGATGAACACTGAAGCTTTCTTT. Protein product: CASSLGQMNTEAFF.

V is TRBV11-2 and J is TRBJ1-6; TRBD1 agrees at 8 bases. Germline trimming cut 4 bases from V and 7 bases from J; bases unmatched to any gene: 6. The CDR3 totals 15 residues. Germline V CDR1 and CDR2: SGHAT, FQNNGV. The CDR3 region is CASSSQGAQNSPLHF. As DNA, the CDR3 is TGTGCCAGCAGCTCCCAGGGGGCTCAGAATTCACCCCTCCACTTT.

As concerns this clone: Within the sample, other DNA sequences also encode this same CDR3. This chain joins TRBV6-5 and TRBJ2-7, with D tentatively TRBD1 (6 bases). V was pared by 5 bases and J by 0 bases, with 8 bases between. The germline V gene has CDR1 MNHEY and CDR2 SVGAGI. This CDR3 region has 13 residues. The CDR3 bases are TGTGCCAGCAGTAGGGACATCTCCTACGAGCAGTACTTC. It translates to CASSRDISYEQYF.

This clone has more than one count but fewer than ten. The rearrangement joins TRBV28 to TRBJ1-2; the match to TRBD1 covers 11 bases. Germline V gene data show CDR1 as MDHEN and CDR2 as SYDVKM. This CDR3 has 12 residues. Losses at the gene ends were 10 bases for V and 7 bases for J; bases not matched to a gene: 5. CDR3 coding DNA: TGTGCCACCGCCGGACAGGGGGCTGGCTACACCTTC. This gives the protein CATAGQGAGYTF.